The 8 T cell receptor beta chains below were found in one sample sequenced in a study of T cell responses to AZD1222 COVID-19 vaccine. Data came from immunoSEQ multiplex PCR; TCRdb stores just in-frame clones and leaves some out. The repertoire holds over 95,000 clones, with 70% to 90% as singletons. Material: peripheral blood, obtained 28 days after the second AZD1222 dose. Every receptor here comes from an adult who received the AZD1222 COVID-19 vaccine.

Only one count was recorded for this clone. The chain links TRBV19 to TRBJ1-2; D call uncertain. Per germline, CDR1 LNHDA and CDR2 SQIVND (reference sequence). V lost 9 bases and J lost 3, with 11 bases in between. This CDR3 region has 12 residues. The CDR3 bases are TGTGCCAGCACGGGCGGATACTATGGCTACACCTTC. Its translation: CASTGGYYGYTF.

V is TRBV30 and J is TRBJ1-2; D might be TRBD1 (5 bases). V gave up 0 bases and J gave up 2 bases, with 13 bases separating them. The CDR3 has 15 amino acids. The germline V gene encodes CDR1 GTSNPN and CDR2 SVGIG (reference sequence). CDR3 residues: CAWSVLTDTNYGYTF. The CDR3 region has the DNA TGTGCCTGGAGTGTACTGACAGACACAAACTATGGCTACACCTTC.

The V gene is TRBV24-1, the J gene TRBJ1-2; D is possibly TRBD1 (5 bases). The length of the CDR3 is 13 residues. Trimming removed 3 bases from V and 4 bases from J, with 8 bases in between. Germline CDR1 is KGHDR and CDR2 is SFDVKD. CDR3 DNA: TGTGCCACCAGTGATGGGGACGGCTATGGCTACACCTTC. It is translated as CATSDGDGYGYTF.

The chain uses TRBV24-1 and TRBJ2-3; 8 bases match TRBD2. The CDR3 consists of 16 residues. Germline V gene sequence: CDR1 KGHDR, CDR2 SFDVKD. With V trimmed by 3 bases and J by 2 bases, 6 bases remained unmatched. The CDR3 DNA follows: TGTGCCACCAGTGATCCGGCGGGGGGTTACACAGATACGCAGTATTTT. Translated, it gives CATSDPAGGYTDTQYF.

Concerning this clone itself: An end of the junction does not agree with germline; a read error may underlie this. The chain combines TRBV28 with TRBJ1-5; D possibly corresponds to TRBD1 (5 bases). The V gene's germline CDR1 is MDHEN and CDR2 SYDVKM. The CDR3 spans 14 residues. The CDR3 sequence: CASNRQGSIQPQHF. The CDR3 DNA sequence: TGTGCCAGCAACCGGCAGGGTAGCATTCAGCCCCAGCATTTT.

This clone was seen at least ten times. This sequence joins TRBV19 and TRBJ1-4, with 7 bases fitting TRBD1. The CDR3 is 15 residues long. The V and J ends lost 5 bases and 4 bases, in that order; junction bases with no gene match: 7. CDR1 is LNHDA, CDR2 SQIVND, per germline (reference sequence). The CDR3 DNA follows: TGTGCCAGTAGTCCAAGGGACAGTCGTAATGAAAAACTGTTTTTT. Amino acid sequence: CASSPRDSRNEKLFF.

Only a few counts were recorded for this clone. This chain connects TRBV5-1 to TRBJ1-4; 9 bases are shared with TRBD1. The V gene's germline CDR1 is SGHRS and CDR2 YFSETQ. The CDR3 extends over 14 amino acids. V dropped 3 bases and J dropped 4; count of bases not matched to a gene: 1. As DNA, the CDR3 is TGCGCCAGCAGCTCGACAGGGGGTAATGAAAAACTGTTTTTT. It is translated as CASSSTGGNEKLFF.

This chain joins TRBV6-6 and TRBJ2-1, with TRBD2 identical over 9 bases. This CDR3 has 13 residues. The ends lost 5 bases at V and 8 bases at J; junction bases unmatched: 4. Germline CDR1 and CDR2: MNHNY and SVGAGI (reference sequence). CDR3 in amino acids: CASSKTSGDEQFF. In DNA, the CDR3 is TGTGCCAGCAGTAAGACTAGCGGCGATGAGCAGTTCTTC.